The clone carrying this TCR beta chain appeared a single time. CDR1 is KGHSH and CDR2 is LQKENI in the germline V gene. With 4 bases removed from V and 10 bases from J, the gap between germline ends came to 17 bases. The CDR3 spans 14 residues. This sample was taken from a study of blood T cell repertoires in COVID-19. The method was immunoSEQ multiplex PCR; TCRdb's version includes in-frame clones alone and lacks a portion of them. The table includes roughly 700,000 clones, 85% to 90% detected once. This TCR was recovered from a woman in her late teens or twenties with acute or convalescent COVID-19. The rearrangement links TRBV18 to TRBJ2-1, with D tentatively TRBD2 (5 bases). The material sequenced was peripheral blood. CDR3 bases: TGTGCCAGCTCACACCCACAGAGACCGGGGGAGCAGTTCTTC. Protein sequence: CASSHPQRPGEQFF.